Listed below are T cell receptor beta chains from one sample, sequenced in a study of blood T cell repertoires in COVID-19. Data came from immunoSEQ multiplex PCR; TCRdb stores just in-frame clones and leaves some out. The repertoire holds around 140,000 clones, with approximately 82% as singletons. The sequencing sample was made of peripheral blood. The receptors were gathered from a man in his sixties with active or convalescent COVID-19. Both conserved end residues are part of each CDR3. The order of the fields is J gene, clone size, V gene, D gene, CDR3 DNA, CDR3 protein. D genes are given only for firm matches. The size of a clone is reported for some rows only, either as once, few or many, or as a class for expanded clones.

TRBJ1-1	-	TRBV10-3	TRBD1	TGTGCCATCAGGGGACAGTGGGGGGAGAACACTGAAGCTTTCTTT	CAIRGQWGENTEAFF
TRBJ1-4	few	TRBV18	-	TGTGCCAGCTCACCGCAAGGGACTATTAGGGAAAAACTGTTTTTT	CASSPQGTIREKLFF
TRBJ1-1	-	TRBV19	TRBD1	TGTGCCAGTCTCGCGGCAGGGGGCGTATACACTGAAGCTTTCTTT	CASLAAGGVYTEAFF
TRBJ1-2	-	TRBV19	TRBD1	TGTGCCAGTATGGAGAGGACAGGGGGCAACTATGGCTACACCTTC	CASMERTGGNYGYTF
TRBJ1-4	-	TRBV6-5	TRBD1	TGTGCCAGCAGTTTAGGGACAGGGATCCACGAAAAACTGTTTTTT	CASSLGTGIHEKLFF
TRBJ2-1	-	TRBV6-2/TRBV6-3	TRBD2	TGTGCCAGCAGTTACTCCTCATTCTTAAGACTAGCGAGCTCCTACAATGAGCAGTTCTTC	CASSYSSFLRLASSYNEQFF
TRBJ1-3	-	TRBV7-2	TRBD1	TGTGCCAGCAGCGAAGACAGGGCTAGAAACACCACATATTTT	CASSEDRARNTTYF
TRBJ1-4	few	TRBV18	-	TGTGCCAGCTCCTCCCGGACAGTTGCAACTAATGAAAAACTGTTTTTT	CASSSRTVATNEKLFF
TRBJ1-4	-	TRBV27	-	-	CASSSSSGENEKLFF
TRBJ2-7	-	TRBV18	-	TGTGCCAGCTCACCTCCCCAGGGGACACCCTACGAGCAGTACTTC	CASSPPQGTPYEQYF
TRBJ2-2	-	TRBV7-2	TRBD2	TGTGCCAGCAGCTTTAGCGGGAGGGGGATCGGGGAGCTGTTTTTT	CASSFSGRGIGELFF
TRBJ1-1	-	TRBV30	-	TGTGCCTGGACAGAGGGATTTGGAGCTTTCTTT	CAWTEGFGAFF
TRBJ1-6	once	TRBV14	TRBD1	TGTGCCAGCAGCCAAGCCAGGGGGTTTAATTCACCCCTCCACTTT	CASSQARGFNSPLHF
TRBJ1-1	-	TRBV6-5	-	TGTGCCAGCAGTTCTCAGGGCATCTCGAGCACTGAAGCTTTCTTT	CASSSQGISSTEAFF
TRBJ1-6	few	TRBV7-8	-	TGTGCCAGCAGCTTAGCAGTTACGGGGTCCGGTTCACCCCTCCACTTT	CASSLAVTGSGSPLHF
TRBJ2-1	-	TRBV12-1	-	TGTGCCAGCAGCTTTTCGATCCCGCCCGGGACTCCTCGCAATGAGCAGTTCTTC	CASSFSIPPGTPRNEQFF
TRBJ1-4	-	TRBV2	-	TGTGCCAGCAGTGAGGAACAGGCCTTAGGGGAAAAACTGTTTTTT	CASSEEQALGEKLFF
TRBJ2-1	-	TRBV2	-	TGTGCCAGCAGTGCCCGGACAAAGTACAATGAGCAGTTCTTC	CASSARTKYNEQFF
TRBJ2-1	-	TRBV19	TRBD2	TGTGCCAGCCAGGGACTAGCGGGCGAGCAGTTCTTC	CASQGLAGEQFF
TRBJ2-1	-	TRBV25-1	TRBD2	TGTGCCAGCAGTGACACCGGGACTAGCGGGAACTACAATGAGCAGTTCTTC	CASSDTGTSGNYNEQFF
TRBJ2-3	-	TRBV5-4	TRBD2	TGTGCCAGCAGCTTGTTAGCGGGAGATACGCAGTATTTT	CASSLLAGDTQYF
TRBJ1-1	-	TRBV19	-	TGTGCCAGTAGTATCTGGAGGGCCGACACTGAAGCTTTCTTT	CASSIWRADTEAFF